The 21 T cell receptor beta chains below were found in one sample sequenced in a study of shared clonotypes between healthy human individuals. Naive CD8 cells lacked CD45RO, underwent positive selection for CCR7 and left out terminally differentiated effector memory CD45RA+ cells. The assay was immunoSEQ multiplex PCR, and TCRdb's table has in-frame clones only and misses some. The data hold around 1.9 million clones, with approximately 92% observed a single time. The sequenced sample consisted of naive CD8+ T cells from PBMCs. These TCRs come from a young man in good health. Some clones in this sample may be carry-over from other donors' samples.

The rearrangement joins TRBV11-2 to TRBJ2-7; no reliable D call. The CDR3 covers 14 residues. Germline V lookup: CDR1 SGHAT, CDR2 FQNNGV. Deletions cut 4 bases from V and 2 bases from J, with 12 bases between. The CDR3 region has the DNA TGTGCCAGCAGCTCCCCCACCTTTACCTACGAGCAGTACTTC. Translation gives CASSSPTFTYEQYF. Full variable domain (rest looked up from reference TRBV11-2 and TRBJ2-7): EAGVAQSPRYKIIEKRQSVAFWCNPISGHATLYWYQQILGQGPKLLIQFQNNGVVDDSQLPKDRFSAERLKGVDSTLKIQPAKLEDSAVYLCASSSPTFTYEQYFGPGTRLTVT.

This chain joins TRBV19 and TRBJ1-2; 7 bases are shared with TRBD1. Looked up from germline, CDR1 is LNHDA and CDR2 is SQIVND (reference sequence). The CDR3 length is 14 residues. The ends lost 6 bases at V and 7 bases at J; junction bases unmatched: 11. The CDR3 reads CASSPGTASSGYTF. The CDR3 nucleotides read TGTGCCAGTAGCCCGGGGACAGCCTCGAGTGGCTACACCTTC.

The rearrangement uses TRBV27 and TRBJ2-3; D unclear. Trimming shortened V by 2 bases and J by 1 base, and 13 bases separated the two germline ends. CDR1 and CDR2 from the germline V gene are MNHEY and SMNVEV (reference sequence). This CDR3 comprises 16 residues. DNA of the CDR3: TGTGCCAGCAGTTTACTCGAACCTCGACGCACAGATACGCAGTATTTT. Amino acid sequence: CASSLLEPRRTDTQYF.

V gene TRBV30 combines with J gene TRBJ2-7; TRBD1 aligns across 8 bases. J gave up 7 bases and V 4 bases, and 12 bases lay outside the gene matches. Germline lookup yields CDR1 GTSNPN and CDR2 SVGIG (reference sequence). The CDR3 contains 14 residues. The CDR3, as DNA: TGTGCCTGGACCACCGGGACAGGAGTCAGGGAGCAGTACTTC. The encoded protein is CAWTTGTGVREQYF.

The rearrangement links TRBV7-9 to TRBJ2-5, with TRBD2 matching over 14 bases. Germline V gene data show CDR1 as SEHNR and CDR2 as FQNEAQ (reference sequence). The CDR3 is 18 amino acids. The ends lost 1 base at V and 5 bases at J; junction bases unmatched: 9. Written as DNA, the CDR3 is TGTGCCAGCAGCTTAGAGCCGACTAGCGGGAGGGCCTTGGAGACCCAGTACTTC. This sequence encodes CASSLEPTSGRALETQYF.

The genes are TRBV7-8 and TRBJ1-3, with no clear D. Germline V gene data show CDR1 as SGHVS and CDR2 as FQNEAQ. The CDR3 is made up of 14 amino acids. V lost 5 bases and J 2 bases, leaving 10 bases between the germline ends. The CDR3 sequence: CASSRSGTGNTIYF. CDR3 nucleotide sequence: TGTGCCAGCAGCCGTTCCGGGACTGGAAACACCATATATTTT.

CDR3 nucleotides: TGCGCCAGCAGCTTGGCCGTCACCTGGAACACTGAAGCTTTCTTT. Amino acids: CASSLAVTWNTEAFF. This rearrangement joins TRBV5-1 to TRBJ1-1; D gene ambiguous. CDR3 length: 15 amino acids. V dropped 0 bases and J dropped 1 base, with 10 bases sitting between them. Germline V gene sequence: CDR1 SGHRS, CDR2 YFSETQ.

About this clone: The same CDR3 can be traced to other DNA sequences in this sample. This chain uses TRBV27 with TRBJ2-7; 10 bases fit TRBD1. The CDR3 covers 15 residues. From germline, CDR1 is MNHEY and CDR2 SMNVEV (reference sequence). The trim removed 5 bases at V and 3 bases at J, leaving 7 bases unmatched. DNA for the CDR3: TGTGCCAGCAGTAGTACCGGGACAGGGGTCTACGAGCAGTACTTC. Protein: CASSSTGTGVYEQYF.

A note on this clone: The sample has other DNA sequences that encode this CDR3 too. The genes are TRBV7-9 and TRBJ1-5; D not resolved. The CDR3 is made up of 14 amino acids. Germline V gene data show CDR1 as SEHNR and CDR2 as FQNEAQ (reference sequence). With 1 base removed from V and 2 bases from J, the gap between germline ends came to 6 bases. This CDR3 is CASSLGGRNQPQHF. CDR3 DNA: TGTGCCAGCAGCTTAGGAGGGCGCAATCAGCCCCAGCATTTT.

This clone has only one observation. This chain connects TRBV4-3 to TRBJ2-7, with D perhaps TRBD1 (5 bases). In germline, CDR1 is LGHNA, CDR2 YSLEER. Trimming removed 2 bases at V and 0 bases at J, with 14 bases between. The CDR3 is made up of 16 amino acids. This CDR3 is CASSQNPGSHSYEQYF. In DNA form, the CDR3 reads TGCGCCAGCAGCCAAAATCCAGGGTCTCACTCCTACGAGCAGTACTTC.

The chain uses TRBV10-3 and TRBJ1-3, with D unclear. The V end was cut by 0 bases, the J end by 2 bases, with 8 bases between. From germline, CDR1 is ENHRY and CDR2 SYGVKD. The CDR3 sequence is 15 residues long. CDR3 region: CAISESALTGNTIYF. CDR3 sequence (DNA): TGTGCCATCAGTGAGTCGGCGCTCACTGGAAACACCATATATTTT.

The chain has TRBV7-9 and TRBJ1-2; 9 bases fit TRBD1. J gave up 7 bases and V 8 bases, and 14 bases lay outside the gene matches. CDR3 length equals 15 residues. From germline, CDR1 is SEHNR and CDR2 FQNEAQ (reference sequence). In DNA form, the CDR3 reads TGTGCCAGCTACAGGGTGGGACAGGGTGACTCTGGCTACACCTTC. Its translation: CASYRVGQGDSGYTF.

The chain recombines TRBV4-1 with TRBJ1-3; D remains unclear. The V end was cut by 1 base, the J end by 3 bases, with 7 bases between. The CDR3 runs 14 residues. Germline CDR1 MGHRA, CDR2 YSYEKL. The CDR3 sequence is CASSQVSNGNTIYF. Here the CDR3 DNA reads TGCGCCAGCAGCCAAGTCTCGAATGGAAACACCATATATTTT.

The genes are TRBV9 and TRBJ2-7; TRBD2 is a possible D gene (5 bases). The CDR3 runs to 13 residues. V lost 0 bases to trimming and J lost 6 bases, with 10 bases between them. Germline loops: CDR1 SGDLS, CDR2 YYNGEE. CDR3 nucleotides: TGTGCCAGCAGCGTAGATGAGGGAGCCGAGCAGTACTTC. It translates to CASSVDEGAEQYF.

The chain combines TRBV27 with TRBJ2-1; D is uncertain. V lost 3 bases to trimming and J lost 5 bases, with 5 bases between them. This CDR3 has 12 amino acids. The germline V gene encodes CDR1 MNHEY and CDR2 SMNVEV (reference sequence). The CDR3 protein is CASSFYNNEQFF. The CDR3 DNA reads as TGTGCCAGCAGTTTCTATAACAATGAGCAGTTCTTC.

This chain links TRBV28 with TRBJ1-1; D is ambiguous. The CDR3 runs 13 residues. With 3 bases removed from V and 4 bases from J, the gap between germline ends came to 9 bases. Germline V lookup: CDR1 MDHEN, CDR2 SYDVKM. CDR3 DNA sequence: TGTGCCAGCAGTTTCTCCCCTACCACTGAAGCTTTCTTT. Protein sequence: CASSFSPTTEAFF.

The chain combines TRBV6-1 with TRBJ2-7, with D possibly called TRBD1 or TRBD2 (5 bases each). Germline CDR1 MNHNS, CDR2 SASEGT. The CDR3 has 14 residues. The V gene lost 6 bases and the J gene lost 5 bases, with 17 bases spanning the gap. The CDR3 here is CASRDDPGTDEQYF. The CDR3 DNA sequence: TGTGCCAGCAGAGACGATCCCGGGACGGACGAGCAGTACTTC.

This chain uses TRBV7-9 with TRBJ1-1; TRBD1 agrees at 9 bases. V lost 5 bases to trimming and J lost 0 bases; unmatched junction nucleotides: 4. The CDR3 has 15 residues. CDR1 is SEHNR, CDR2 FQNEAQ, per germline (reference sequence). As DNA, the CDR3 is TGTGCCAGCAGCGCTTGGGACAGGGTGAACACTGAAGCTTTCTTT. Translating gives CASSAWDRVNTEAFF.

This rearrangement joins TRBV21-1 to TRBJ2-7. TRBV21-1 has pseudogene status. This CDR3 spans 18 amino acids. CDR3 sequence reads: CASSKDASSSPWPYEQYF. CDR3 bases: TGTGCCAGCAGCAAAGACGCGAGTAGTAGTCCGTGGCCCTACGAGCAGTACTTC.

This clone has a handful of counts. The sample holds other DNA sequences that translate to the same CDR3. The gene calls are TRBV11-2 and TRBJ2-5; D not resolved. The V and J ends lost 3 bases and 1 base respectively, with 0 bases between them. Germline CDR1 reads SGHAT; CDR2 reads FQNNGV. This CDR3 region has 11 residues. CDR3 residues: CASSFQETQYF. CDR3 DNA sequence: TGTGCCAGCAGCTTCCAAGAGACCCAGTACTTC.

J is TRBJ2-7 and V is TRBV4-2; the match to TRBD2 covers 11 bases. This CDR3 comprises 15 residues. Per the germline V gene, CDR1 is LGHNA and CDR2 is YNFKEQ. The junction had 4 bases not matched to a gene; V was cut back by 4 bases and J by 2 bases. As DNA, the CDR3 is TGTGCCAGCAGCCCCGGGACTAGCGGTCCCTACGAGCAGTACTTC. Residues: CASSPGTSGPYEQYF.